This is a list of T cell receptor beta chains from one sample in a study of control samples from healthy donors and cancer patients. The assay was immunoSEQ multiplex PCR, and TCRdb's table has in-frame clones only and misses some. The sample shows approximately 150,000 clones, roughly 94% of them seen only once. Sequencing input: PBMCs. Every receptor here comes from a man in his sixties with colorectal cancer. CDR3s include the opening cysteine and the closing phenylalanine or tryptophan. A D gene is named only where the DNA matches it firmly. Rows may omit the clone size; those that give it use once, few, many or a size class.

v_call,j_call,d_call,clone_size,cdr3_nt,cdr3_aa
TRBV27,TRBJ1-1,-,-,TGTGCCAGCAGGCCTCGGGGGGCAAAGAACACTGAAGCTTTCTTT,CASRPRGAKNTEAFF
TRBV10-2,TRBJ2-3,TRBD2,-,TGCGCCAGCAGGGGGACTAGCGGGGGAGCAGATACGCAGTATTTT,CASRGTSGGADTQYF
TRBV5-6,TRBJ1-2,-,-,TGTGCCAGCAGCTTGGCCGGGGGTCGGGTCCGCAGGGGAGGCTACACCTTC,CASSLAGGRVRRGGYTF
TRBV2,TRBJ1-3,-,-,TGTGCCAGCAGAGGTAGCTCTGGAAACACCATATATTTT,CASRGSSGNTIYF
TRBV30,TRBJ1-6,-,-,TGTGCCTGGAGTGTGGGACTTATCCTCGGTCTCGCTCGCTCCTATAATTCACCCCTCCACTTT,CAWSVGLILGLARSYNSPLHF
TRBV20-1,TRBJ1-1,TRBD1,-,TGCAGTGCTAGTCGTCAGGGGGGAACAGACGCTTTCTTT,CSASRQGGTDAFF
TRBV6-1,TRBJ1-1,-,-,TGTGCCAGCAGTGAAATCCGGGACGGACACACTGAAGCTTTCTTT,CASSEIRDGHTEAFF
TRBV4-1,TRBJ2-7,-,-,TGCGCCAGCAGCCAAGTTGTCGGTACCTACGAGCAGTACTTC,CASSQVVGTYEQYF
TRBV2,TRBJ1-5,-,few,TGTGCCAGCAGAGAACAGAACAGGGAGGTCCAGCCCCAGCATTTT,CASREQNREVQPQHF
TRBV5-1,TRBJ1-1,-,once,TGCGCCAGCAGCTTGGTATCCCAGGGGAACACTGAAGCTTTCTTT,CASSLVSQGNTEAFF
TRBV28,TRBJ1-5,-,once,TGTGCCAGCAGTCCCGACTCAAAAAATCAGCCCCAGCATTTT,CASSPDSKNQPQHF
TRBV20-1,TRBJ2-5,-,-,TGCAGTGGCAACAGGCAAGAGACCCAGTACTTC,CSGNRQETQYF
TRBV5-4,TRBJ2-3,-,-,TGTGCCAGCAGCGCCCGAAGGACGTCAGATGCGGAAGATACGCAGTATTTT,CASSARRTSDAEDTQYF
TRBV19,TRBJ2-2,TRBD1,-,TGTGCCAGTAGTCTTAGGACAGGATACACCGGGGAGCTGTTTTTT,CASSLRTGYTGELFF
TRBV19,TRBJ1-5,-,-,TGTGCCAGTAAAATGAGTGGGGAAGGGGTAAAACCCCAGCATTTT,CASKMSGEGVKPQHF
TRBV7-2,TRBJ2-2,-,-,TGTGCCAGCAGCTTAGGCCAGACGACCGGGGAGCTGTTTTTT,CASSLGQTTGELFF
TRBV6-5,TRBJ2-7,-,-,TGTGCCAGCGGACCCAGGACGGGTGGAGACGAGCAGTACTTC,CASGPRTGGDEQYF
TRBV2,TRBJ2-7,-,-,TGTGCCACCAGGAGGACAGATAGCTCCTACGAGCAGTACTTC,CATRRTDSSYEQYF
TRBV5-1,TRBJ2-7,-,once,TGCGCCAGCAGCTTGGGGGGGAGCTCCTACGAGCAGTACTTC,CASSLGGSSYEQYF
TRBV3-1/TRBV3-2,TRBJ1-1,TRBD1,-,TGTGCCAGCAGCCCGACAGGGGTACAGACTGAAGCTTTCTTT,CASSPTGVQTEAFF
TRBV5-6,TRBJ2-4,-,-,TGTGCCAGCAGCTTAGGGGCTGGGGCCAAAAACATTCAGTACTTC,CASSLGAGAKNIQYF
TRBV2,TRBJ1-5,TRBD1,-,TGTGCCAGCAGTGGACAGGGAGAATGGCAGCCCCAGCATTTT,CASSGQGEWQPQHF
TRBV12-2,TRBJ2-1,-,-,TGTGCAAGTCGAAAAAATCCCCTAACTAGCGGGGGGGCGGTGGATGAGCAGTTCTTC,CASRKNPLTSGGAVDEQFF
TRBV2,TRBJ1-2,-,-,TGTGCCAGCAGGGCCCCGGCGGTCTATGGCTACACCTTC,CASRAPAVYGYTF
TRBV18,TRBJ1-1,TRBD1,once,TGTGCCAGCTCCGCCCGACAGGGGGGGAACACTGAAGCTTTCTTT,CASSARQGGNTEAFF
TRBV29-1,TRBJ1-4,-,-,TGCAGCGTTAAACCCAACCAGGGAACATATGAAAAACTGTTTTTT,CSVKPNQGTYEKLFF
TRBV7-7,TRBJ1-1,-,once,TGTGCCAGCAGCCAAACGCAGGGGTCTGAAGCTTTCTTT,CASSQTQGSEAFF
TRBV6-5,TRBJ1-1,-,-,TGTGCCAGCAGTCCCCTGGGGCAGAACACTGAAGCTTTCTTT,CASSPLGQNTEAFF
TRBV27,TRBJ1-1,TRBD1,once,TGTGCCAGCAGTCGGGGACAGGGGAACTCTGAAGCTTTCTTT,CASSRGQGNSEAFF
TRBV3-1/TRBV3-2,TRBJ2-5,-,-,TGTGCCAGCAGCCAATCAGGGAAAGAGACCCAGTACTTC,CASSQSGKETQYF
TRBV3-1/TRBV3-2,TRBJ2-3,-,-,TGTGCCAGCAGCCAAGACGGCGGGGGACAAGCAGATACGCAGTATTTT,CASSQDGGGQADTQYF
TRBV12-3/TRBV12-4,TRBJ1-5,-,few,TGTGCCAGCAGTCAGACAGCCTCAGGAGTCCAGCATTTT,CASSQTASGVQHF
TRBV6-6,TRBJ2-7,-,-,TGTGCCAGCAGTGCGACAGGCCCCTACGAGCAGTACTTC,CASSATGPYEQYF
TRBV28,TRBJ2-5,-,-,TGTGCCAGCAGTTTTTTCGGGGAGGAGACCCAGTACTTC,CASSFFGEETQYF
TRBV28,TRBJ2-1,-,-,TGTGCCAGCAGCAGGGGAGTCGATGAGCAGTTCTTC,CASSRGVDEQFF
TRBV10-3,TRBJ2-5,-,-,TGTGCCATCAGTGGGGGACTCAAAGGGGAGACCCAGTACTTC,CAISGGLKGETQYF
TRBV5-4,TRBJ1-1,-,-,TGTGCCAGCGTGGCGGATAACACTGAAGCTTTCTTT,CASVADNTEAFF
TRBV27,TRBJ1-2,-,-,TGTGCCAGCAGTGACGGGGGGGTAGCTAACTATGGCTACACCTTC,CASSDGGVANYGYTF
TRBV4-1,TRBJ2-6,-,-,TGCGCCAGCAGCCAAGAAGGTGCCTTTGGGGGTGTGGGGTCCAACGTCCTGACTTTC,CASSQEGAFGGVGSNVLTF
TRBV5-1,TRBJ2-7,-,-,TGCGCCAGCAGCTTGACCTTTCGGGCCTACGAGCAGTACTTC,CASSLTFRAYEQYF
TRBV19,TRBJ1-2,-,once,TGTGCCAGTAGTATAATGGGGAATGGCTACACCTTC,CASSIMGNGYTF
TRBV6-5,TRBJ1-1,TRBD1,-,TGTGCCAGCAATACACAGGGGTGGACTGAAGCTTTCTTT,CASNTQGWTEAFF
TRBV19,TRBJ1-2,-,-,TGTGCCAGTAGTCCGGGGACACGCTATGGCTACACCTTC,CASSPGTRYGYTF
TRBV5-4,TRBJ2-5,TRBD1,-,TGTGCCAGCAGAGCAGGGGGCTCTCACCAAGAGACCCAGTACTTC,CASRAGGSHQETQYF
TRBV2,TRBJ2-7,-,few,TGTGCCAGCATGGGGACCAGCGCTGGCTACGAGCAGTACTTC,CASMGTSAGYEQYF
TRBV28,TRBJ2-7,-,-,TGTGCCAGCAGGAATGAACCAACCTACGAGCAGTACTTC,CASRNEPTYEQYF
TRBV18,TRBJ2-1,TRBD2,-,TGTGCCAGCTCACCCCTTGTGGGGGGGACGTCCTACAATGAGCAGTTCTTC,CASSPLVGGTSYNEQFF
TRBV28,TRBJ2-7,TRBD2,-,TGTGCCAGCAGTGGACTAGCGGGGGGGATCTCCTACGAGCAGTACTTC,CASSGLAGGISYEQYF
TRBV7-2,TRBJ1-4,-,-,TGTGCCAGCAGCTTCAACGAAGGGTCGGGGGAAAAACTGTTTTTT,CASSFNEGSGEKLFF
TRBV9,TRBJ2-5,TRBD2,once,TGTGCCAGCAGCGTAGGCGGGGGGCGGGGAGAGACCCAGTACTTC,CASSVGGGRGETQYF
TRBV19,TRBJ1-6,-,-,TGTGCCAGTAAGGTTCAGGAGGGCTCCTATAATTCACCCCTCCACTTT,CASKVQEGSYNSPLHF
TRBV7-2,TRBJ2-1,TRBD2,-,TGTGCCAGCACCCCCCGGGGGGGTCACAATGAGCAGTTCTTC,CASTPRGGHNEQFF
TRBV19,TRBJ2-7,-,-,TGTGCCAGTAGTAGGTCACAGGCTCCCTACGAGCAGTACTTC,CASSRSQAPYEQYF
TRBV9,TRBJ1-3,-,-,TGTGCCAGCAGCGTAGGTGAGGTCTTCAGTGGAAACACCATATATTTT,CASSVGEVFSGNTIYF
TRBV12-3/TRBV12-4,TRBJ1-5,-,-,TGTGCCAGCAGTTTATTAAGGCAGCCCCAGCATTTT,CASSLLRQPQHF